Given below is one T cell receptor beta chain in context. What it binds is not known. The germline gives CDR1 LNHDA, CDR2 SQIVND (reference sequence). CDR3 length equals 18 residues. V lost 2 bases to trimming and J lost 6 bases; unmatched junction nucleotides: 8. TCRdb keeps only in-frame clones here, not all; method: immunoSEQ multiplex PCR. The table includes roughly 57,000 clones, 70% to 85% detected once. This sample is drawn from a study of OX40 agonist ivuxolimab in advanced cancers. Study-wide context: Antecedent anti-PD-1, anti-PD-L1 or anti-CTLA-4 therapy was permissible, with around 41% having received some.

Overall study results and limits: At 0.1 to 3.0 mg/kg, clonal expansion of CD4+ and CD8+ blood T cells had occurred by week 6. Individuals who were partial responders at 0.1-3.0 mg/kg had clonal expansion that ranked among the lowest.

The source is an adult with an advanced solid tumor such as melanoma, head and neck, liver or kidney cancer. The rearrangement links TRBV19 to TRBJ2-2; TRBD2 matches 14 bases. Sequenced material: CD4+ or CD8+ T cells sorted from blood, taken in a trial of the OX40 agonist ivuxolimab. This CDR3 is CASSIRTSGGNNPGELFF. CDR3 DNA: TGTGCCAGTAGTATACGGACTAGCGGGGGGAATAATCCCGGGGAGCTGTTTTTT.